These 22 T cell receptor beta chains were all obtained from the same sample, sequenced in a study of cytotoxic CD8 clonotypes in ibrutinib-treated CLL. Measured with immunoSEQ multiplex PCR; TCRdb has only the in-frame clones, and not every one. Of some 150,000 clones in the sample, 76% are singletons; the top ten hold 5.1%. The sequenced sample was PBMCs, obtained after 24 months of ibrutinib treatment. These receptors all stem from a human donor with chronic lymphocytic leukemia.

The rearrangement joins TRBV10-3 to TRBJ1-3, with D perhaps matching TRBD1 (5 bases). The CDR3 is 16 amino acids. The V end was cut by 7 bases, the J end by 0 bases, with 16 bases between. Germline CDR1 ENHRY, CDR2 SYGVKD. CDR3 nucleotide sequence: TGTGCCATCACCCCCGGGACCCCGAGCTCTGGAAACACCATATATTTT. Its protein is CAITPGTPSSGNTIYF.

V gene TRBV6-5 combines with J gene TRBJ2-7, with D uncertain. The V end lost 1 base, the J end lost 3 bases, and 10 bases lay between the germline ends. There are 14 residues in the CDR3. The germline V gene has CDR1 MNHEY and CDR2 SVGAGI. The CDR3 nucleotides are TGTGCCAGCAGTTACTTTCCGGGCCTCTACGAGCAGTACTTC. This codes for CASSYFPGLYEQYF.

The CDR3 loop reads CASSLMGGPWETQYF. The CDR3 DNA sequence: TGTGCCAGCAGCCTCATGGGGGGACCTTGGGAGACCCAGTACTTC. The rearrangement uses TRBV7-3 and TRBJ2-5; TRBD2 might be the D (6 bases). CDR1 is SGHTA and CDR2 is FQGTGA in the germline V gene. This CDR3 is 15 amino acids long. V lost 5 bases, J lost 5 bases, and 18 bases lay in between.

The sample holds a few counts of this clone. The same CDR3 also results from other DNA sequences found in this sample. The CDR3 protein is CASSPSGDTGELFF. Written as DNA, the CDR3 is TGTGCCAGCAGCCCGAGCGGGGATACCGGGGAGCTGTTTTTT. This chain links TRBV7-3 with TRBJ2-2; 7 positions agree with TRBD2. V trimming: 5 bases; J trimming: 5 bases; junction bases outside the gene matches: 5. This CDR3 region has 14 residues. CDR1 is SGHTA, CDR2 FQGTGA, per germline. The variable domain in full, completed from reference TRBV7-3 and TRBJ2-2, reads GAGVSQTPSNKVTEKGKYVELRCDPISGHTALYWYRQSLGQGPEFLIYFQGTGAADDSGLPNDRFFAVRPEGSVSTLKIQRTERGDSAVYLCASSPSGDTGELFFGEGSRLTVL.

The chain links TRBV6-1 to TRBJ2-2; weak D call: TRBD1 (6 bases). V was clipped by 8 bases and J by 3 bases, with 7 bases between them. Per germline, CDR1 MNHNS and CDR2 SASEGT. The CDR3 is made up of 12 amino acids. This CDR3 is CASQGHTGELFF. The CDR3 bases are TGTGCCAGCCAGGGGCACACCGGGGAGCTGTTTTTT.

V usage is TRBV5-1 and J usage is TRBJ2-7, with D possibly being TRBD2 (6 bases). Trimming took 0 bases from V and 0 from J, leaving 10 bases between them. Germline V gene data show CDR1 as SGHRS and CDR2 as YFSETQ. CDR3 length: 15 residues. The CDR3 protein is CASSLGAGSSYEQYF. As DNA, the CDR3 is TGCGCCAGCAGCTTGGGGGCCGGGAGCTCCTACGAGCAGTACTTC.

The genes are TRBV11-2 and TRBJ1-1; D gene uncertain. The CDR3 contains 13 residues. The V gene lost 4 bases and the J gene lost 0 bases, with 6 bases spanning the gap. CDR1 and CDR2 (germline): SGHAT, FQNNGV. CDR3 in DNA: TGTGCCAGCAGCTGGTCCATGAACACTGAAGCTTTCTTT. It specifies CASSWSMNTEAFF.

This clone was recorded only once. The chain combines TRBV6-6 with TRBJ1-2; D is perhaps TRBD1 (5 bases). The CDR3 is 13 residues long. Germline V lookup: CDR1 MNHNY, CDR2 SVGAGI (reference sequence). The V and J ends lost 7 bases and 6 bases respectively, with 15 bases between them. CDR3: CASTRGSGDGYTF. CDR3 DNA: TGTGCCAGCACTCGGGGGAGCGGTGATGGCTACACCTTC.

The chain couples TRBV4-3 to TRBJ1-6; TRBD1 matches 9 bases. The CDR3 covers 13 residues. Germline V lookup: CDR1 LGHNA, CDR2 YSLEER. The J segment lost 6 bases and the V segment lost 8 bases, leaving 2 bases of the junction unmatched. The DNA for the CDR3 is TGCGCCAGCCGGGACAGGGTTAATTCACCCCTCCACTTT. It encodes CASRDRVNSPLHF.

This clone was seen more than once but under ten times. The rearrangement joins TRBV28 to TRBJ1-2; D is unresolved. The CDR3 consists of 11 residues. The germline CDR1 and CDR2 sequences are MDHEN and SYDVKM. V shed 4 bases and J shed 8 bases, with 8 bases lying between them. The CDR3, as DNA: TGTGCCAGCAGTTCCCCGAGCGGCTACACCTTC. The encoded protein is CASSSPSGYTF.

The rearrangement links TRBV6-1 to TRBJ1-5, with D possibly TRBD1 on 5 matching bases. There are 13 residues in the CDR3. The V end was cut by 7 bases, the J end by 6 bases, with 13 bases between. Germline V gives CDR1 MNHNS, CDR2 SASEGT. This chain's CDR3 is CASTPGGGQPQHF. The CDR3 bases are TGTGCCAGCACCCCCGGGGGGGGTCAGCCCCAGCATTTT.

The V and J genes are TRBV16 and TRBJ1-4; D is unclear. V lost 2 bases and J 2 bases, leaving 12 bases between the germline ends. The CDR3 length is 16 residues. Germline CDR1 and CDR2: KGHSY and FQNENV. As DNA, the CDR3 is TGTGCCAGCAGCCAAGGTTACGGAGATACTAATGAAAAACTGTTTTTT. It encodes CASSQGYGDTNEKLFF.

The chain employs TRBV2 and TRBJ2-3; 11 positions match TRBD2. Per the germline V gene, CDR1 is SNHLY and CDR2 is FYNNEI. J was trimmed by 12 bases and V by 3 bases; bases with no gene match: 8. The CDR3 contains 14 residues. CDR3 sequence (DNA): TGTGCCAGCAGTGAGTTGGGGACTAGCGGACCTCAGTATTTT. This gives the protein CASSELGTSGPQYF.

This rearrangement joins TRBV7-2 to TRBJ2-1; 7 bases map to TRBD1. The CDR3 consists of 14 residues. With 4 bases clipped from V and 4 bases from J, the junction kept 4 bases outside the gene matches. Germline values: CDR1 SGHTA, CDR2 FQGNSA. CDR3 bases: TGTGCCAGCAGCTCCGGACAGGAGTACAATGAGCAGTTCTTC. Encoded protein: CASSSGQEYNEQFF. The whole variable domain, remainder taken from reference TRBV7-2 and TRBJ2-1, is GAGVSQSPSNKVTEKGKDVELRCDPISGHTALYWYRQSLGQGLEFLIYFQGNSAPDKSGLPSDRFSAERTGGSVSTLTIQRTQQEDSAVYLCASSSGQEYNEQFFGPGTRLTVL.

The V gene is TRBV9, the J gene TRBJ2-3, with 10 bases aligning to TRBD1. In germline, CDR1 is SGDLS, CDR2 YYNGEE. V shed 4 bases, J shed 4 bases, and the junction held 9 bases outside the gene matches. The CDR3 has 16 residues. CDR3 coding DNA: TGTGCCAGCAGCCCCTCCGGGACAGGGGTCCCAGATACGCAGTATTTT. Protein product: CASSPSGTGVPDTQYF.

V gene TRBV28 combines with J gene TRBJ1-1; TRBD1 aligns across 8 bases. With 6 bases clipped from V and 2 bases from J, the junction kept 8 bases outside the gene matches. Germline V gene data show CDR1 as MDHEN and CDR2 as SYDVKM. The CDR3 extends over 15 amino acids. The CDR3 DNA reads as TGTGCCAGCAGCCCAGAGGACAGGGACAACACTGAAGCTTTCTTT. Its translation: CASSPEDRDNTEAFF.

V is TRBV19 and J is TRBJ1-6; no clear D. CDR1 is LNHDA, CDR2 SQIVND, per germline (reference sequence). This CDR3 has 13 amino acids. Trimming removed 5 bases at V and 4 bases at J, with 6 bases between. CDR3: CASSPLYNSPLHF. CDR3 sequence (DNA): TGTGCCAGTAGTCCGTTGTATAATTCACCCCTCCACTTT.

This rearrangement joins TRBV5-6 to TRBJ1-1; D is unclear. V lost 4 bases and J lost 11, with 15 bases in between. The CDR3 length is 12 residues. Germline V gene data show CDR1 as SGHDT and CDR2 as YYEEEE. The CDR3 DNA is TGTGCCAGCAGCCTGAAGTCGCAAGGGGCTTTCTTT. This gives the protein CASSLKSQGAFF.

This clone is a singleton in its sample. The V call is TRBV6-1, the J call TRBJ1-1; 9 nucleotides align to TRBD1. The trim removed 4 bases at V and 5 bases at J, leaving 5 bases unmatched. Germline CDR1 MNHNS, CDR2 SASEGT. The CDR3 covers 14 residues. The DNA for the CDR3 is TGTGCCAGCAGTGGGACAGGGGCTGGGACTGAAGCTTTCTTT. Translation: CASSGTGAGTEAFF.

This clone was observed a handful of times. This chain joins TRBV10-3 and TRBJ1-1, with 9 positions matching TRBD1. Trimming at V came to 7 bases and at J to 0 bases, leaving 9 bases not matched to a gene. The CDR3 has 16 residues. From germline, CDR1 is ENHRY and CDR2 SYGVKD. CDR3 sequence: CAITPGTGIMNTEAFF. The CDR3 DNA is TGTGCCATCACCCCGGGGACAGGGATTATGAACACTGAAGCTTTCTTT.

V and J are TRBV28 and TRBJ1-1; TRBD1 agrees at 7 bases. Trimming took 2 bases from V and 5 from J; bases not matched to a gene: 5. This CDR3 contains 14 residues. CDR1 MDHEN and CDR2 SYDVKM come from the germline V gene. The CDR3 loop reads CASSLEGAWTEAFF. The CDR3 nucleotides read TGTGCCAGCAGTTTAGAGGGGGCATGGACTGAAGCTTTCTTT. Full variable domain (rest looked up from reference TRBV28 and TRBJ1-1): DVKVTQSSRYLVKRTGEKVFLECVQDMDHENMFWYRQDPGLGLRLIYFSYDVKMKEKGDIPEGYSVSREKKERFSLILESASTNQTSMYLCASSLEGAWTEAFFGQGTRLTVV.

The chain combines TRBV19 with TRBJ1-5, with D hard to call. The CDR3 totals 12 residues. Between the trimmed V and J ends, which lost 4 bases and 5 bases, there was a span of 6 bases. Germline-derived CDR1 and CDR2 are LNHDA and SQIVND (reference sequence). CDR3 residues: CASSTWDQPQHF. Written as DNA, the CDR3 is TGTGCCAGTAGTACCTGGGATCAGCCCCAGCATTTT. Drawing the rest from reference TRBV19 and TRBJ1-5, the complete variable domain is DGGITQSPKYLFRKEGQNVTLSCEQNLNHDAMYWYRQDPGQGLRLIYYSQIVNDFQKGDIAEGYSVSREKKESFPLTVTSAQKNPTAFYLCASSTWDQPQHFGDGTRLSIL.